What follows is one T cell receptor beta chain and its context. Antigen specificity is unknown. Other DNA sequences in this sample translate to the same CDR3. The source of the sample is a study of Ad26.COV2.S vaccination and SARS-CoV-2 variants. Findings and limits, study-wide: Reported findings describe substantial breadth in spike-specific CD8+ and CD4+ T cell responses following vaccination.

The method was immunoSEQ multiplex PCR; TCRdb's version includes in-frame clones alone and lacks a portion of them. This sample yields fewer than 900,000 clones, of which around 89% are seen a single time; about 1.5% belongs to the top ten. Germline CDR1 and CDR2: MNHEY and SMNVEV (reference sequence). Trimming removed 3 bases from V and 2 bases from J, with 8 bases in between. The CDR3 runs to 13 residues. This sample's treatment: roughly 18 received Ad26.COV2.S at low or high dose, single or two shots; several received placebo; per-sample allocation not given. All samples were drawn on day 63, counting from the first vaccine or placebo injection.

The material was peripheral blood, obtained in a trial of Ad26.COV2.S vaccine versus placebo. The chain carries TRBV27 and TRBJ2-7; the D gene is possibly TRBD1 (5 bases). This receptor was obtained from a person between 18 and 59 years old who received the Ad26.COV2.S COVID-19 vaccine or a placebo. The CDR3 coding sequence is TGTGCCAGCAGTTTGGGGCAGACCTACGAGCAGTACTTC. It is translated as CASSLGQTYEQYF.